This T cell receptor beta chain was profiled in a study of blood T cell repertoires in COVID-19 (dated by TCRdb to 2018 to 2021). Concerning the study at large: Samples covering the acute and convalescent phases of COVID-19 were provided by collaborators in the United States, Italy and Spain. The prospective study material was composed of cDNA or gDNA derived from T cells, B-cell-depleted T cells, or PBMCs. Deeply sampled blood TCRbeta repertoires from subjects exposed to, actively infected with, or recovered from COVID-19 were included in the dataset. The repertoires were released in a freely available public database intended as a resource for research on the immune response to SARS-CoV-2. Samples came from the ongoing ImmuneRACE study (first 160 participants) plus 1,254 subjects from 6 global collaborators. The sample metadata nearly always contained a de-identified subject ID, COVID-19 status, age in years and sex. HLA class I and class II types, where available, came from metadata supplied by the sample provider rather than from assay-based typing. Overall study outcomes, separate from this receptor: The amount of clinical and demographic metadata varied by source and participant and was provided uncurated.

With regard to this clone: Its antigen target is currently unknown. No base quality information exists; no much larger clone differs at one position.

CDR1 SGHDN and CDR2 FVKESK were looked up in the germline V gene. The CDR3 holds 13 amino acids from the cysteine to the phenylalanine. Here the CDR3 DNA is all that survives: 39 bases in frame from base 1. Trimming removed 6 bases from V and 1 base from J; the gene matches leave 3 bases unexplained. Collaborating institutions collected whole blood in K2EDTA tubes following their own protocols. Collaborator samples were shipped for TCRbeta analysis as frozen whole blood, isolated PBMCs, or DNA extracted from either sample type. TCRbeta CDR3 regions were amplified from genomic DNA using the immunoSEQ Assay, a bias-controlled multiplex PCR. In the authors' own workflow: The number of nucleated cells in each sample was estimated from the amplification of reference gene primers within the assay. To quantify the absolute abundance of each unique TCRbeta CDR3 rearrangement, sequence reads were collapsed and filtered. Productive Simpson clonality was computed per sample as the square root of Simpson's diversity index over productive rearrangements. Here the immuneACCESS table is served through TCRdb, limited to in-frame sequences with V and J called. Missing clones are a known gap in these copies; in checked studies unresolved V genes cover under half, and the rest lacks a known reason. The V and J calls and clone size are taken from that table; D and trimming were inferred from the DNA. The sample data list 57,000 or so clones, and around nine tenths of these were observed just once. Clones ranked in the top ten supply 20% to 25% of the sample.

Sequenced sample: peripheral blood. The sequence joins TRBV14 to TRBJ2-7, with TRBD2 matching 7 junction bases. The receptor was isolated from a woman aged 45-65 years with active or convalescent COVID-19. The bases read TGTGCCAGCAGGGTAGCGGGTTCCTACGAGCAGTACTTC. Translated, it reads CASRVAGSYEQYF. With the portions outside the CDR3 filled from the reference TRBV14 and TRBJ2-7 genes, the complete variable region becomes EAGVTQFPSHSVIEKGQTVTLRCDPISGHDNLYWYRRVMGKEIKFLLHFVKESKQDESGMPNNRFLAERTGGTYSTLKVQPAELEDSGVYFCASRVAGSYEQYFGPGTRLTVT.